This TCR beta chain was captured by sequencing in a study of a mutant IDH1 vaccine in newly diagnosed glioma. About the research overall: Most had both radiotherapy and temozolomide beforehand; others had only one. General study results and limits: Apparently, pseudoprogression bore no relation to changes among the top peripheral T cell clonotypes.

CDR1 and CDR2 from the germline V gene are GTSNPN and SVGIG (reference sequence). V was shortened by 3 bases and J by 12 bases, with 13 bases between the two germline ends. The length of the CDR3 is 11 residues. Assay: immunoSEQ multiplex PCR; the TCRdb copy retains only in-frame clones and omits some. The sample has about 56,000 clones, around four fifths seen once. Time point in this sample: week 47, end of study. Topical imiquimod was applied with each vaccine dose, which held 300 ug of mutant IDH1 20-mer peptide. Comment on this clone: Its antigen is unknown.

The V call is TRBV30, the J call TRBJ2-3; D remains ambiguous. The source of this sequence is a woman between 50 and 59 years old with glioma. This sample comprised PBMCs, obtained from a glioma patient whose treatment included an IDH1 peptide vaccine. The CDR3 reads CAWSVSSPQYF. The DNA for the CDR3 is TGTGCCTGGAGCGTGAGTAGTCCTCAGTATTTT.